Shown below are 8 T cell receptor beta chains from a single sample sequenced in a study of blood T cell repertoires in COVID-19. Sequencing was performed with immunoSEQ multiplex PCR; in TCRdb, only in-frame clones are kept and a portion is missing. The sample has under 300,000 clones, roughly 89% seen once. Sequencing was carried out using peripheral blood. These receptors were taken from a woman aged 40 to 50 who had recovered from COVID-19.

The genes are TRBV5-4 and TRBJ2-1, with 7 positions matching TRBD1. The CDR3 is 12 residues long. Germline lookup yields CDR1 SGHNT and CDR2 YYREEE (reference sequence). V was clipped by 5 bases and J by 9 bases; unmatched bases: 5. The CDR3 region is CASRTGFSEQFF. The DNA of the CDR3 is TGTGCCAGCAGGACAGGGTTTAGTGAGCAGTTCTTC.

The chain links TRBV11-2 to TRBJ1-2, with D hard to call. With 5 bases removed from V and 8 bases from J, the gap between germline ends came to 15 bases. Looked up from germline, CDR1 is SGHAT and CDR2 is FQNNGV. The CDR3 totals 13 residues. Here the CDR3 DNA reads TGTGCCAGCAGCGTAGCCTTCCTGCGGGGCTACACCTTC. Protein: CASSVAFLRGYTF.

The DNA for the CDR3 is TGTGCCAGCAGTACGCGGGGCCACTCCTACGAGCAGTACTTC. Translation: CASSTRGHSYEQYF. The V call is TRBV6-5, the J call TRBJ2-7, with D possibly matching TRBD2 (6 bases). Germline values: CDR1 MNHEY, CDR2 SVGAGI. Trimming stripped 5 bases from V and 0 bases from J, with 11 bases between. The CDR3 sequence is 14 residues long.

The chain carries TRBV3-1 (or the pseudogene TRBV3-2) and TRBJ1-2, with D perhaps matching TRBD1 (6 bases). Germline V gives CDR1 LGHDT, CDR2 YNNKEL (reference sequence). The CDR3 is 15 residues long. Trimming took off 4 bases at V and 1 base at J, with 13 bases between the two ends. DNA of the CDR3: TGTGCCAGCAGCCCCCTTACAGGGTTTAACTATGGCTACACCTTC. It is translated as CASSPLTGFNYGYTF.

This chain uses TRBV28 with TRBJ2-5; weak D call: TRBD2 (5 bases). The CDR3 has 12 residues. Deletions cut 10 bases from V and 7 bases from J, with 16 bases between. From germline, CDR1 is MDHEN and CDR2 SYDVKM. CDR3 sequence reads: CATSDGGGTQYF. The CDR3 DNA sequence: TGTGCCACCTCGGACGGAGGTGGGACCCAGTACTTC.

The chain combines TRBV30 with TRBJ2-3, with D possibly being TRBD2 (5 bases). Germline loops: CDR1 GTSNPN, CDR2 SVGIG (reference sequence). V gave up 6 bases and J gave up 1 base, with 5 bases separating them. This CDR3 is built from 11 residues. The CDR3 region has the DNA TGTGCCTGTAGCGGCACAGATACGCAGTATTTT. It translates to CACSGTDTQYF.

This CDR3 is CASSLVSGEGYGYTF. The CDR3 nucleotides are TGTGCCAGCAGCTTAGTTTCGGGAGAAGGCTATGGCTACACCTTC. The chain links TRBV7-6 to TRBJ1-2; D not resolved. This CDR3 has 15 amino acids. CDR1 is SGHVS, CDR2 FNYEAQ, per germline. Trimming removed 1 base at V and 4 bases at J, with 13 bases between. Drawing the rest from reference TRBV7-6 and TRBJ1-2, the complete variable domain is GAGVSQSPRYKVTKRGQDVALRCDPISGHVSLYWYRQALGQGPEFLTYFNYEAQQDKSGLPNDRFSAERPEGSISTLTIQRTEQRDSAMYRCASSLVSGEGYGYTFGSGTRLTVV.

The rearrangement joins TRBV5-5 to TRBJ1-5; tentative D call: TRBD1 (5 bases). Per the germline V gene, CDR1 is SGHKS and CDR2 is YYEKEE (reference sequence). This CDR3 has 15 residues. V was shortened by 0 bases and J by 3 bases, with 10 bases between the two germline ends. The CDR3 coding sequence is TGTGCCAGCAGCTTGGTTACAGGCAACAATCAGCCCCAGCATTTT. Translating it yields CASSLVTGNNQPQHF.